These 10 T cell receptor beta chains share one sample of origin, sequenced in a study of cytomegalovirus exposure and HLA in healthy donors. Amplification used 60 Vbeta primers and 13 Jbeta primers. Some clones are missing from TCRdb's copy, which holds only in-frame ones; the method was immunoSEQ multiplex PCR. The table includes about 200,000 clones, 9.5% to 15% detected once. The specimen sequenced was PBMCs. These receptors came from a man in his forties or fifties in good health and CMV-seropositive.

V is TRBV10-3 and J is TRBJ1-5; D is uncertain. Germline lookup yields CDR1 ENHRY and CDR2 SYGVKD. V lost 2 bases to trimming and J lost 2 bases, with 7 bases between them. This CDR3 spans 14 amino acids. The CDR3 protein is CAISEREGNQPQHF. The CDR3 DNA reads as TGTGCCATCAGTGAGAGGGAGGGCAATCAGCCCCAGCATTTT.

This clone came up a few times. In DNA, the CDR3 is TGTGCCAGCAGTAACCGCAGGGGGGACAATCAGCCCCAGCATTTT. Translation gives CASSNRRGDNQPQHF. The V and J genes are TRBV6-5 and TRBJ1-5, with 7 bases identical to TRBD1. V lost 5 bases and J lost 3; bases outside the gene matches: 7. Germline-derived CDR1 and CDR2 are MNHEY and SVGAGI. The CDR3 length is 15 residues.

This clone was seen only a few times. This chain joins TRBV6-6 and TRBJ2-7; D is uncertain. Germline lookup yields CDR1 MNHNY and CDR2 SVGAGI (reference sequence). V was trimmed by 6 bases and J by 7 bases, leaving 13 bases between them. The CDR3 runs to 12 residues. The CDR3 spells CASRERSREQYV. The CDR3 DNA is TGTGCCAGCAGAGAGAGGTCGCGAGAGCAGTACGTC.

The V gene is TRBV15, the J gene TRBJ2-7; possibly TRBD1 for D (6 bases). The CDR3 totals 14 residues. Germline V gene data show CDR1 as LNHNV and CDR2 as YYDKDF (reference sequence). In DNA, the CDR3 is TGTGCCACCAGCAGAGGACAGGACTCCTACGGGCAGTACGTC. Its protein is CATSRGQDSYGQYV.

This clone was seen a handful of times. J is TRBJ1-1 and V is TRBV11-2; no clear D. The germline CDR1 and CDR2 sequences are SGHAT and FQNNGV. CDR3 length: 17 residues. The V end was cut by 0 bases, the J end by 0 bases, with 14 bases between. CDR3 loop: CASSLEGYTELNTEAFF. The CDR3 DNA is TGTGCCAGCAGCTTAGAGGGTTATACAGAGTTGAACACTGAAGCTTTCTTT.

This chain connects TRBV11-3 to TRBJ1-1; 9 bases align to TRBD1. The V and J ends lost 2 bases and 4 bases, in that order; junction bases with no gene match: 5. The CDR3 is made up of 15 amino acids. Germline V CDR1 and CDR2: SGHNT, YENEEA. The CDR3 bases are TGTGCCAGCAGCTTATCGACAGGGGGTGGCACTGAAGCTTTCTTT. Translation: CASSLSTGGGTEAFF.

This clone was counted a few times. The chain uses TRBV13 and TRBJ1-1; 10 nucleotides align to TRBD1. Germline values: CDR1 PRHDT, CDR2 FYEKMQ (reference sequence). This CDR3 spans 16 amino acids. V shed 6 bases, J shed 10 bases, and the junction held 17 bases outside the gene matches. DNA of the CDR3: TGTGCCAGCAGGCCCCCGAGCGGGACAGGGGTTCCACGAGCTTTCTTT. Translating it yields CASRPPSGTGVPRAFF.

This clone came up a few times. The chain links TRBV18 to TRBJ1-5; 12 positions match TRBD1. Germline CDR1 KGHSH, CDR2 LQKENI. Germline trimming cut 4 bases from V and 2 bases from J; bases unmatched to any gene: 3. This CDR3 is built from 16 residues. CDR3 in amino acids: CASSRGTGGGNQPQHF. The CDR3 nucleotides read TGTGCCAGCTCACGTGGGACAGGGGGCGGCAATCAGCCCCAGCATTTT.

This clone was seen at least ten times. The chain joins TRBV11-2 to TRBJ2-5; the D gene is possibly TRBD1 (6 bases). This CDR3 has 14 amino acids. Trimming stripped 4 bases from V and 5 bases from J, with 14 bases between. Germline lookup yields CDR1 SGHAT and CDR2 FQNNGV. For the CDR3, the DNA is TGTGCCAGCAGCTACAGGGCCCTCGGGGAGACCCAGTACTTC. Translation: CASSYRALGETQYF.

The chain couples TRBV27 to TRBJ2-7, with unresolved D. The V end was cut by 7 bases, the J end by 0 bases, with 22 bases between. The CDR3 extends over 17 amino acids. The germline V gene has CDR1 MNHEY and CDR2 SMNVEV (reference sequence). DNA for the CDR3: TGTGCCAGCACCCGAGGCCCTTTTAGACTTTCCTCCTACGAGCAGTACGTC. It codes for CASTRGPFRLSSYEQYV.